This T cell receptor beta chain was recorded in a study of blood T cell repertoires in COVID-19. Overall study context: The United States, Italy and Spain were the sources of the acute and convalescent COVID-19 samples. Sources were T cells, B-cell-depleted T cells, or PBMCs; the material itself was cDNA or gDNA.

There are 14 residues in the CDR3. The ends were cut back, 2 bases at V and 2 bases at J, with 11 bases in the middle. Per the germline V gene, CDR1 is SGDLS and CDR2 is YYNGEE. Authors' data handling: For nucleated cells, counts were estimated from reference gene primer amplification. Clones were read by immunoSEQ multiplex PCR, and TCRdb kept only the in-frame ones, dropping some. The V and J calls and clone size come from that table; D and trimming were worked out from the DNA. The table records around 36,000 clones, roughly 85% of them present only once. Sequenced input: peripheral blood. V gene TRBV9 combines with J gene TRBJ2-7, with a weak D call TRBD1 (5 bases). This sequence originates from a man aged 55 to 69 with acute or convalescent COVID-19. DNA for the CDR3: TGTGCCAGCAGCGTCAGGGAAGGGGCCTACGAGCAGTACTTC. Protein product: CASSVREGAYEQYF. Filled out from reference TRBV9 and TRBJ2-7, the complete variable domain reads DSGVTQTPKHLITATGQRVTLRCSPRSGDLSVYWYQQSLDQGLQFLIQYYNGEERAKGNILERFSAQQFPDLHSELNLSSLELGDSALYFCASSVREGAYEQYFGPGTRLTVT.